At least ten counts were recorded for the clone carrying this T cell receptor beta chain. The CDR3 spans 15 residues. Trimming left V 0 bases short and J 4 bases short, with 7 bases between. Germline V gives CDR1 LGHNA, CDR2 YNFKEQ. A TCRbeta library incorporating unique molecular identifiers was prepared. MiXCR was run by TCRdb on the PCR reads, yielding one entry per CDR3 protein. Of about 230,000 distinct CDR3 sequences listed, approximately 12% are singletons. The data stem from a study of T-cell reconstitution after alpha-beta-depleted transplantation in children. The chain is built from TRBV4-2 and TRBJ2-6; D gene ambiguous. The clonotype comes from a human donor who donated a stem cell graft to a child with acute lymphoblastic leukemia. Sample: PBMCs from the stem cell graft donor, taken from the stem cell graft. The CDR3 nucleotides are TGTGCCAGCAGCCAAGAACGAAGGGGGGCCAACGTCCTGACTTTC. It is translated as CASSQERRGANVLTF.